These T cell receptor beta chains were read from a single sample in a study of vaccination and CD4 T cells after COVID-19. TCRdb re-analysed the PCR reads in MiXCR, keeping a single row per CDR3 protein. The sample lists around 13,000 distinct CDR3 sequences; roughly 26% were seen once. No antigens are known for them. The sequencing here drew on CD4+ T cells from blood, cultured in vitro, taken after SARS-CoV-2 vaccination. These TCRs come from a human donor who had recovered from COVID-19. CDR3s include the opening cysteine and the closing phenylalanine or tryptophan. A D gene is named only where the DNA matches it firmly. Clone size is shown for a subset of rows, as once, few, many or a class of expanded clone.

>-|TRBJ2-7|TRBD1|TRBV7-2
CAQGDRESYEQYF
TGTGCCCAGGGGGACAGGGAATCCTACGAGCAGTACTTC
>few|TRBJ2-2|-|TRBV7-2
CASSPIPQNTGELFF
TGTGCCAGCAGCCCCATCCCACAGAACACCGGGGAGCTGTTTTTT
>few|TRBJ1-1|-|TRBV15
CATSRDLGVLGTEAFF
TGTGCCACCAGCAGAGATCTAGGGGTCTTGGGCACTGAAGCTTTCTTT
>-|TRBJ1-6|-|TRBV5-1
CASSLERQGDSPLHF
TGCGCCAGCAGCTTGGAAAGGCAGGGAGATTCACCCCTCCACTTT
>medium-sized|TRBJ1-2|TRBD1|TRBV12-3/TRBV12-4
CASSYRDRTYGYTF
TGTGCCAGCAGTTACCGGGACAGGACCTATGGCTACACCTTC
>-|TRBJ2-5|-|TRBV6-2/TRBV6-3
CASSYLKVGGTQYF
TGTGCCAGCAGTTACCTTAAGGTGGGGGGGACCCAGTACTTC
>-|TRBJ2-7|-|TRBV4-3
CASSQDIRERSYEQYF
TGCGCCAGCAGCCAAGATATCCGGGAGCGCTCCTACGAGCAGTACTTC
>-|TRBJ1-2|TRBD1|TRBV12-3/TRBV12-4
CASRNRGNYGYTF
TGTGCCAGCAGGAACAGGGGGAACTATGGCTACACCTTC
>-|TRBJ1-3|-|TRBV20-1
CSARAAGNTIYF
TGCAGTGCTAGAGCGGCTGGAAACACCATATATTTT
>-|TRBJ1-1|-|TRBV12-3/TRBV12-4
CASTREWNTEAFF
TGTGCCAGCACTCGGGAATGGAACACTGAAGCTTTCTTT
>large|TRBJ1-5|-|TRBV6-1
CASSPYLHQPQHF
TGTGCCAGCAGTCCCTATCTACATCAGCCCCAGCATTTT
>medium-sized|TRBJ1-6|-|TRBV20-1
CSARDLRQNRLHF
TGCAGTGCTAGAGACTTACGACAGAACCGCCTCCACTTT
>-|TRBJ2-1|TRBD2|TRBV7-6
CASSLVRTSVEQFF
TGTGCCAGCAGCTTAGTTAGGACTAGCGTTGAGCAGTTCTTC
>-|TRBJ2-4|-|TRBV4-1
CASSRGRGETGSKNIQYF
TGCGCCAGCAGCCGGGGGAGGGGGGAGACCGGGTCCAAAAACATTCAGTACTTC
>-|TRBJ1-3|TRBD1|TRBV6-1
CASRPDRDPGNTIYF
TGTGCCAGCAGACCGGACAGGGACCCTGGAAACACCATATATTTT
>few|TRBJ2-1|TRBD2|TRBV6-4
CASSDSETSPLGSYNEQFF
TGTGCCAGCAGTGACTCGGAGACTAGCCCCCTAGGGTCCTACAATGAGCAGTTCTTC
>few|TRBJ2-3|-|TRBV7-9
CASSITGPMGTDTQYF
TGTGCCAGCAGCATAACCGGGCCAATGGGCACAGATACGCAGTATTTT
>-|TRBJ1-1|-|TRBV2
CASSDDPRTEAFF
TGTGCCAGCAGTGACGACCCTCGGACTGAAGCTTTCTTT
>medium-sized|TRBJ2-3|-|TRBV6-2/TRBV6-3
CASSAVAPTDTQYF
TGTGCCAGCAGCGCCGTGGCCCCCACAGATACGCAGTATTTT
>few|TRBJ2-1|TRBD2|TRBV20-1
CSARYSGNWGNEQFF
TGCAGTGCTCGTTATAGCGGGAACTGGGGCAATGAGCAGTTCTTC